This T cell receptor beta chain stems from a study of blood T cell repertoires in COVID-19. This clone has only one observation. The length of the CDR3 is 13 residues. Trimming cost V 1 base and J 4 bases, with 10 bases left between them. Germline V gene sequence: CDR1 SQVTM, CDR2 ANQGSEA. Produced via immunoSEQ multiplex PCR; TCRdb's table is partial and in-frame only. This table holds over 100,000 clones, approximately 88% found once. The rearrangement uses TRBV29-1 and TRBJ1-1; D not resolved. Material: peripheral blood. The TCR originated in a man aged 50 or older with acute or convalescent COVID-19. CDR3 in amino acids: CSVEGQEFTEAFF. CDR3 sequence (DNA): TGCAGCGTTGAAGGGCAGGAATTCACTGAAGCTTTCTTT. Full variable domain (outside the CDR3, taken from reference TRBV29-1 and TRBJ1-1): SAVISQKPSRDICQRGTSLTIQCQVDSQVTMMFWYRQQPGQSLTLIATANQGSEATYESGFVIDKFPISRPNLTFSTLTVSNMSPEDSSIYLCSVEGQEFTEAFFGQGTRLTVV.